This TCR beta chain was identified during a study of molecular identifiers for immune sequencing clone quantification. Based on a CD8+CD4-CCR7+CD45RA+ profile, naive CD8 T cells were sorted. As for this clonotype: A clone one base away is much larger, so this may be a read error. The CDR3 does not end in the conserved phenylalanine or tryptophan, so this is likely a read error.

Each CDR3 protein is one row after TCRdb ran MiXCR on the PCR reads. The data contain about 500,000 distinct CDR3 sequences, about a fifth of them singletons. This CDR3 spans 14 amino acids. Germline-derived CDR1 and CDR2 are MNHEY and SMNVEV (reference sequence). The V gene end was trimmed by 5 bases and the J gene end by 8 bases; junction bases not matched to a gene: 6. This clonotype was obtained from a human donor in good health. Some libraries in this study had Jurkat cell RNA spiked in. Sequencing used naive CD8+ T cells from blood, with Jurkat cell RNA spiked in. Subset here: FACS-sorted CD8+CD4-CCR7+CD45RA+ naive T cells. The V gene is TRBV27, the J gene TRBJ2-1; 10 nucleotides match TRBD2. This CDR3 is CASSPGLARDEQFS. The DNA for the CDR3 is TGTGCCAGCAGTCCGGGACTAGCGCGGGATGAGCAGTTCTCC.